This T cell receptor (beta chain) was profiled in a study of blood T cell repertoires in COVID-19. The V end was cut by 2 bases, the J end by 2 bases, with 11 bases between. Germline CDR1 reads SGHRS; CDR2 reads YFSETQ. The length of the CDR3 is 15 residues. Measured with immunoSEQ multiplex PCR; TCRdb has only the in-frame clones, and not every one. The table lists some 80,000 clones, around 83% of them singletons. The clonotype originates from a woman aged 50 to 60 with acute or convalescent COVID-19. This chain joins TRBV5-1 and TRBJ2-1; D may be TRBD1 (6 bases). The material sequenced was peripheral blood. CDR3 sequence: CASSFSGDTYNEQFF. CDR3 nucleotides: TGCGCCAGCAGCTTCTCAGGGGACACCTACAATGAGCAGTTCTTC.